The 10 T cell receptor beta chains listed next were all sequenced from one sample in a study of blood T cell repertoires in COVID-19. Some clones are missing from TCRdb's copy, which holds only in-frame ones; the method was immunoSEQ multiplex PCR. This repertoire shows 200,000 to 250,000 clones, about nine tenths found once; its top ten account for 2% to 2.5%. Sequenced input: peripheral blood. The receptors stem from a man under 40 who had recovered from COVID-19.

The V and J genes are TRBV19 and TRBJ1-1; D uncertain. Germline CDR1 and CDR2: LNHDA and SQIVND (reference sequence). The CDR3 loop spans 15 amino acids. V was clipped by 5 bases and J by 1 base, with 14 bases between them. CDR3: CASSPHRQANTEAFF. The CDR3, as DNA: TGTGCCAGTAGTCCCCACAGACAAGCGAACACTGAAGCTTTCTTT.

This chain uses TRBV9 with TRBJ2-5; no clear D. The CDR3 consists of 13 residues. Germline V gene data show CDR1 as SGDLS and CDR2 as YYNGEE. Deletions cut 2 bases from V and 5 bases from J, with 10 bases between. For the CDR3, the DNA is TGTGCCAGCAGCGTCAACCCAGCGGAGACCCAGTACTTC. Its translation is CASSVNPAETQYF.

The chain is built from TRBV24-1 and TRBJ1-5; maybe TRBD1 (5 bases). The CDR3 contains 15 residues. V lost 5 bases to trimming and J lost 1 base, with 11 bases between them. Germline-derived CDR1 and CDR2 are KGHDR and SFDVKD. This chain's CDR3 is CATSGRAGSNQPQHF. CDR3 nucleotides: TGTGCCACCAGTGGCAGGGCCGGCAGCAATCAGCCCCAGCATTTT.

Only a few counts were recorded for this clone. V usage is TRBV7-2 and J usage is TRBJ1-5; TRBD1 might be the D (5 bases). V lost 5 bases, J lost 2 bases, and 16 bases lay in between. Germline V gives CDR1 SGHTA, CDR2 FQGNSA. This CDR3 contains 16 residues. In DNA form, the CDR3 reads TGTGCCAGCAGCGCATCGTCAACAGGTCGCAATCAGCCCCAGCATTTT. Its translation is CASSASSTGRNQPQHF.

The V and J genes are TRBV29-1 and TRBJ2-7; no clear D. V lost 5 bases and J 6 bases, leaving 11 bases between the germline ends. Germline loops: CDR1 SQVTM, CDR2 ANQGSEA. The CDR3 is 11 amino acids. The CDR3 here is CSVPADGEQYF. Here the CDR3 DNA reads TGCAGCGTTCCTGCGGATGGCGAGCAGTACTTC.

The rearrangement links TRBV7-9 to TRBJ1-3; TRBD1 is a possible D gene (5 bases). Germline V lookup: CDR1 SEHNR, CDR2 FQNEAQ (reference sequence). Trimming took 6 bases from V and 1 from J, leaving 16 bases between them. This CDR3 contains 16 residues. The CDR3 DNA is TGTGCCAGCAGTTTCCCCCCCGCAGGGTCTGGAAACACCATATATTTT. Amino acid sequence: CASSFPPAGSGNTIYF.

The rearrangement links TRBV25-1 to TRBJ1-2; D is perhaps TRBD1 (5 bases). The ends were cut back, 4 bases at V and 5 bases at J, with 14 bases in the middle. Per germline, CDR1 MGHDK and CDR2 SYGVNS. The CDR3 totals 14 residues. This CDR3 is CASSGSTAFYGYTF. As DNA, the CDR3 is TGTGCCAGCAGTGGTTCGACAGCCTTTTATGGCTACACCTTC.

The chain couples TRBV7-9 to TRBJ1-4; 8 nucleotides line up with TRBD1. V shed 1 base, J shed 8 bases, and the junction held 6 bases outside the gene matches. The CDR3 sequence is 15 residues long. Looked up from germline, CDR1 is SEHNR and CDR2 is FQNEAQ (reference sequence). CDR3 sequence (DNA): TGTGCCAGCAGCTTAGGGGGGACAGGCAGAGAAAAACTGTTTTTT. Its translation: CASSLGGTGREKLFF.

This chain's CDR3 is CASSSGTGGYETQYF. The CDR3 DNA sequence: TGCGCCAGCAGCTCCGGGACAGGGGGTTACGAGACCCAGTACTTC. This chain joins TRBV5-1 and TRBJ2-5; 11 bases fit TRBD1. Trimming removed 3 bases from V and 5 bases from J; junction bases left unmatched: 6. This CDR3 contains 15 residues. Per germline, CDR1 SGHRS and CDR2 YFSETQ.

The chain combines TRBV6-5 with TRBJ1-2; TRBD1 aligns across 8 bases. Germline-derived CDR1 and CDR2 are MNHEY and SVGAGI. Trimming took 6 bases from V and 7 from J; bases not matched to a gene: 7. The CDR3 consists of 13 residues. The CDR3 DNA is TGTGCCAGCAGCGTCCGGACAGGGTTTGGCTACACCTTC. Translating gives CASSVRTGFGYTF.